The 10 T cell receptor beta chains below were found in one sample sequenced in a study of beta chain features in type 1 diabetes (dated 2018 in TCRdb). The library was built by means of the immunoSEQ multiplex PCR assay. All of the isolated RNA was reverse transcribed with the High Capacity cDNA Reverse Transcription Kit, so expressed TCRB transcripts were sequenced. Drawn from immuneACCESS, this table holds only the in-frame rearrangements with V and J called that TCRdb kept. Clones are partly lost; checked studies trace under half to an unresolved V gene and leave the rest unexplained. Across this sample there are roughly 610,000 clones, with roughly a sixth seen only once. Around 0.1% of the sample is held by the ten biggest clonotypes. Sequencing was carried out using naive CD4+ T cells from blood. The sample's cell subset or site, from its label and the paper: true naive CD4+ T cells. The receptors originated from a man aged 18 to 30 in good health.

V is TRBV18 and J is TRBJ1-1; D is undetermined. Germline assignment: CDR1 KGHSH and CDR2 LQKENI. The CDR3 is 13 residues long. Trimming took off 5 bases at V and 3 bases at J, with 10 bases between the two ends. As DNA, the CDR3 is TGTGCCAGCTCAACAAAAACAGACACTGAAGCTTTCTTT. It translates to CASSTKTDTEAFF.

CDR3 nucleotides: TGTGCCAGCAGTTACTCGGGCGACAGACCCGAAGCTTTCTTT. Translation: CASSYSGDRPEAFF. The gene calls are TRBV6-5 and TRBJ1-1; TRBD1 is a possible D gene (5 bases). CDR3 length equals 14 residues. Between the trimmed V and J ends, which lost 0 bases and 8 bases, there was a span of 13 bases. Germline CDR1 is MNHEY and CDR2 is SVGAGI.

The J gene is TRBJ1-4, the V gene TRBV5-1; D uncertain. The V gene's germline CDR1 is SGHRS and CDR2 YFSETQ. The CDR3 covers 13 residues. Trimming shortened V by 4 bases and J by 5 bases, and 9 bases separated the two germline ends. CDR3 region: CASSLDGNEKLFF. DNA of the CDR3: TGCGCCAGCAGCCTTGACGGCAATGAAAAACTGTTTTTT.

The V and J genes are TRBV6-6 and TRBJ2-3; 10 positions agree with TRBD2. The V segment lost 11 bases and the J segment 2 bases; nucleotides outside the gene matches: 13. The germline V gene encodes CDR1 MNHNY and CDR2 SVGAGI (reference sequence). The CDR3 spans 16 residues. The DNA for the CDR3 is TGTGCCGCAGGACCGGGGACTAGCGCCTACACAGATACGCAGTATTTT. Its protein is CAAGPGTSAYTDTQYF.

The chain is built from TRBV9 and TRBJ2-3; D may be TRBD1 (6 bases). Trimming cost V 1 base and J 3 bases, with 18 bases left between them. CDR3 length: 17 amino acids. CDR1 is SGDLS and CDR2 is YYNGEE in the germline V gene. The DNA of the CDR3 is TGTGCCAGCAGCGTATCCCTACAGGGAAGGGGTACAGATACGCAGTATTTT. Translating gives CASSVSLQGRGTDTQYF.

The rearrangement uses TRBV13 and TRBJ1-2; maybe TRBD1 (6 bases). CDR1 is PRHDT, CDR2 FYEKMQ, per germline (reference sequence). The CDR3 extends over 15 amino acids. Trimming cost V 2 bases and J 8 bases, with 18 bases left between them. CDR3 loop: CASSLKVQQGRGYTF. DNA for the CDR3: TGTGCCAGCAGCTTAAAGGTTCAACAGGGAAGAGGCTACACCTTC.

The chain is built from TRBV10-3 and TRBJ1-5, with D possibly TRBD1 on 5 matching bases. Germline CDR1 reads ENHRY; CDR2 reads SYGVKD. V lost 4 bases and J lost 3, with 7 bases in between. This CDR3 spans 13 amino acids. CDR3 DNA: TGTGCCATCAGTGGACAGAACAATCAGCCCCAGCATTTT. Amino acids: CAISGQNNQPQHF.

A few counts support this clone. The chain links TRBV5-1 to TRBJ2-5, with D possibly matching TRBD1 (9 bases). V lost 4 bases and J 4 bases, leaving 17 bases between the germline ends. CDR1 and CDR2 from the germline V gene are SGHRS and YFSETQ. The CDR3 covers 15 residues. CDR3 sequence reads: CASSIAGQGGETQYF. The CDR3 DNA reads TGCGCCAGCAGCATAGCGGGACAGGGTGGAGAGACCCAGTACTTC.

The rearrangement uses TRBV4-3 and TRBJ1-1, with 8 bases that match TRBD1. CDR1 is LGHNA, CDR2 YSLEER, per germline. This CDR3 is built from 15 residues. V lost 2 bases, J lost 1 base, and 3 bases stayed unmatched. The CDR3: CASSQRDRSNTEAFF. For the CDR3, the DNA is TGCGCCAGCAGCCAAAGGGACAGGTCGAACACTGAAGCTTTCTTT.

V is TRBV18 and J is TRBJ1-5; 7 nucleotides match TRBD1. This CDR3 is built from 16 residues. Trimming cost V 3 bases and J 3 bases; bases outside gene matches: 8. CDR1 and CDR2 (germline): KGHSH, LQKENI. This CDR3 reads CASSPPGTADNQPQHF. The CDR3 nucleotides are TGTGCCAGCTCACCGCCAGGGACAGCGGACAATCAGCCCCAGCATTTT. The variable domain in full, completed from reference TRBV18 and TRBJ1-5, reads NAGVMQNPRHLVRRRGQEARLRCSPMKGHSHVYWYRQLPEEGLKFMVYLQKENIIDESGMPKERFSAEFPKEGPSILRIQQVVRGDSAAYFCASSPPGTADNQPQHFGDGTRLSIL.